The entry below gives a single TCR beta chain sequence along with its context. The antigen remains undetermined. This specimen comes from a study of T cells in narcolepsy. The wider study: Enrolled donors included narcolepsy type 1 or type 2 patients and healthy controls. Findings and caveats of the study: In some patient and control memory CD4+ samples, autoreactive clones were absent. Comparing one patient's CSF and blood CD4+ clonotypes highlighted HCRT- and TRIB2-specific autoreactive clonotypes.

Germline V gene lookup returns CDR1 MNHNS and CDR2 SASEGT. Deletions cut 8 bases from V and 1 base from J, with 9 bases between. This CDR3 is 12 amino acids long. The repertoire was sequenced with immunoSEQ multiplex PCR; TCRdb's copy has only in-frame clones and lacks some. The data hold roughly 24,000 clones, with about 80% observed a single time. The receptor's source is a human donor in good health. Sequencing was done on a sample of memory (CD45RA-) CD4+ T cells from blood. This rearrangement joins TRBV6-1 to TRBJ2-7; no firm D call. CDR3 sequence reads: CASVAPSYEQYF. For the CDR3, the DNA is TGTGCCAGCGTAGCACCATCCTACGAGCAGTACTTC.